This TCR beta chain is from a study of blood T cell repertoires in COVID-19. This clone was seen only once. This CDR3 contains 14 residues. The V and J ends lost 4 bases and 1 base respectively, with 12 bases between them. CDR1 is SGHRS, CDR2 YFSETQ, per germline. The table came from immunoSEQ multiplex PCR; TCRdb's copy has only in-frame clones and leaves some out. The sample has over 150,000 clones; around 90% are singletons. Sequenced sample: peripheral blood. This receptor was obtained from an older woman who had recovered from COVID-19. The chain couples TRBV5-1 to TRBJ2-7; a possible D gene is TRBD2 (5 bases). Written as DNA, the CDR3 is TGCGCCAGCAGCATGGAGCCGGGGTCCTACGAGCAGTACTTC. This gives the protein CASSMEPGSYEQYF. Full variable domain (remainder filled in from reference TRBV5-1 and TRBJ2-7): KAGVTQTPRYLIKTRGQQVTLSCSPISGHRSVSWYQQTPGQGLQFLFEYFSETQRNKGNFPGRFSGRQFSNSRSEMNVSTLELGDSALYLCASSMEPGSYEQYFGPGTRLTVT.